This T cell receptor beta chain was found in a study of blood T cell repertoires in COVID-19. Study context: Collection of acute and convalescent COVID-19 samples took place in the United States, Italy and Spain.

J gave up 9 bases and V 2 bases, and 9 bases lay outside the gene matches. Per the germline V gene, CDR1 is GTSNPN and CDR2 is SVGIG (reference sequence). The CDR3 loop spans 14 amino acids. Authors' analysis steps: The assay estimated nucleated cells by amplifying reference gene primers. Clones were sequenced by immunoSEQ multiplex PCR, and TCRdb holds only the in-frame ones, with some missing. V and J calls plus clone size are reproduced from that table; the DNA served to infer D and trimming. The top ten hold 25% of the sample, which has some 28,000 clones, 65% to 90% seen once. The J gene is TRBJ2-1, the V gene TRBV30; 8 bases align to TRBD2. The TCR sequence derives from a human donor in a cohort sampled during active COVID-19. Sequences were obtained from peripheral blood. The DNA of the CDR3 is TGTGCCTGGAGTACGGGGGGGGGAGCGAGTGAGCAGTTCTTC. This gives the protein CAWSTGGGASEQFF.